A selection of T cell receptor beta chains follows, all from one sample in a study of T cell clones after liver transplantation. Assay used: immunoSEQ multiplex PCR; TCRdb lists only in-frame clones, some missing. Of 45,000 or so clones in the sample, roughly 86% were seen once. The sequenced sample was CD4+ T cells from blood, obtained 24 months after liver transplant. The receptors here all came from a human patient who received a liver transplant. Some T cells may have originated in the graft donor. Both conserved end residues are part of each CDR3. The order of the fields is CDR3 DNA, CDR3 protein, D gene, clone size, V gene, J gene. The D gene is left open where the match is weak. Clone size is not always given. Where it is, it says once, few, many or a class for expanded clones.

DNA: TGCGCCAGCAGCTTGGACAGCCGCTATGGCTACACCTTC; CDR3: CASSLDSRYGYTF; D: .; size: .; V: TRBV5-1; J: TRBJ1-2
DNA: TGTGCCAGCAGCTTAGAGGGGGTAGGAGGTTACGAGCAGTACTTC; CDR3: CASSLEGVGGYEQYF; D: .; size: once; V: TRBV7-2; J: TRBJ2-7
DNA: TGCAGCGCCACCGTTCGGGTCCAAGAGACCCAGTACTTC; CDR3: CSATVRVQETQYF; D: .; size: .; V: TRBV29-1; J: TRBJ2-5
DNA: TGTGCCAGCAGCGAGGGACAGGCCTCTAACTATGGCTACACCTTC; CDR3: CASSEGQASNYGYTF; D: TRBD1; size: .; V: TRBV5-4; J: TRBJ1-2
DNA: TGTGCCAGCAGGCGGACGGGGGGTTCAGGGGACCAGCCCCAGCATTTT; CDR3: CASRRTGGSGDQPQHF; D: .; size: .; V: TRBV28; J: TRBJ1-5
DNA: TGCAGCGTTGAAGGGCAGGGGGCGGGTGAGCAGTACTTC; CDR3: CSVEGQGAGEQYF; D: TRBD1; size: once; V: TRBV29-1; J: TRBJ2-7
DNA: TGTGCCAGCAGCTTGCCCCAGGGGGACGGGGACACCGGGGAGCTGTTTTTT; CDR3: CASSLPQGDGDTGELFF; D: TRBD1; size: .; V: TRBV7-3; J: TRBJ2-2
DNA: TGTGCCAGCAGTCCGGGGGACAGGGTGGCCGGGGAGCTGTTTTTT; CDR3: CASSPGDRVAGELFF; D: TRBD1; size: few; V: TRBV28; J: TRBJ2-2
DNA: TGTGCCAGCAGCCTCCCCCCCGGGACAGGGATCCACGAGCAGTACTTC; CDR3: CASSLPPGTGIHEQYF; D: TRBD1; size: .; V: TRBV11-2; J: TRBJ2-7
DNA: TGTGCCAGTAGTATCTACGGACATCGGCCCAGCAATGAGCAGTTCTTC; CDR3: CASSIYGHRPSNEQFF; D: .; size: .; V: TRBV19; J: TRBJ2-1
DNA: TGCGCCAGCAGCCAAGAAGAAGCAGGGAGGCCCGGGGAGCTGTTTTTT; CDR3: CASSQEEAGRPGELFF; D: .; size: .; V: TRBV4-3; J: TRBJ2-2
DNA: TGCGCCAGCAGCTTGGCCCGACGGGGTAGAGTCTCTAATGAAAAACTGTTTTTT; CDR3: CASSLARRGRVSNEKLFF; D: .; size: .; V: TRBV5-1; J: TRBJ1-4
DNA: TGTGCCAGCACCCGCCCGGGCAGAACCTACGAGCAGTACTTC; CDR3: CASTRPGRTYEQYF; D: .; size: .; V: TRBV6-1; J: TRBJ2-7
DNA: TGTGCCAGCAGCTTCACAGATACGCAGTATTTT; CDR3: CASSFTDTQYF; D: .; size: .; V: TRBV7-9; J: TRBJ2-3
DNA: TGTGCCAGCAGTCCAGCCGGTTTTCGGGACAGGGGGCTGGATACGCAGTATTTT; CDR3: CASSPAGFRDRGLDTQYF; D: TRBD1; size: once; V: TRBV28; J: TRBJ2-3
DNA: TGCGCCAGCAGCCAAGGACGGACAGGGGAATCACCCCTCCACTTT; CDR3: CASSQGRTGESPLHF; D: TRBD1; size: once; V: TRBV4-3; J: TRBJ1-6
DNA: TGTGCCAGCTCACCACCGTCGACAGTGGGCGAGCAGTACTTC; CDR3: CASSPPSTVGEQYF; D: .; size: .; V: TRBV18; J: TRBJ2-7
DNA: TGTGCCAGCAGAGCCGCCCATCTAGATTGGACGCAGTATTTT; CDR3: CASRAAHLDWTQYF; D: .; size: .; V: TRBV28; J: TRBJ2-3
DNA: TGTGCCAGCACCCTAAGGGGCCCGAACACCGGGGAGCTGTTTTTT; CDR3: CASTLRGPNTGELFF; D: .; size: .; V: TRBV5-4; J: TRBJ2-2
DNA: TGTGCCAGCAGTTTACAATTCACCGGGCGGAAGTTCTTC; CDR3: CASSLQFTGRKFF; D: .; size: .; V: TRBV6-6; J: TRBJ2-1
DNA: TGTGCCAGCAGTTCCAATCCCGACAGGGCAATGGATGGCTACACCTTC; CDR3: CASSSNPDRAMDGYTF; D: TRBD1; size: .; V: TRBV27; J: TRBJ1-2
DNA: TGTGCCAGTAGTATAGAAGGGGGAAGGGAAAATGGCTACACCTTC; CDR3: CASSIEGGRENGYTF; D: .; size: .; V: TRBV19; J: TRBJ1-2